This T cell receptor (beta chain) comes out of a study of cytomegalovirus exposure and HLA in healthy donors. Whole-study results and caveats: Listed as cytomegalovirus-associated were 150 or so TCR beta chains.

PCR used 60 Vbeta primers and 13 Jbeta primers. The assay was immunoSEQ multiplex PCR, and TCRdb's table has in-frame clones only and misses some. This table has 190,000 or so clones, roughly four fifths appearing once. Note on this clone: Its specificity is not known.

The specimen sequenced was PBMCs. The receptor was isolated from a boy aged 2 to 9 in good health and CMV-seronegative.

The CDR3: CSAGPGLAGTDTQYF. Written as DNA, the CDR3 is TGCAGCGCGGGCCCGGGACTAGCGGGCACAGATACGCAGTATTTT. The rearrangement joins TRBV29-1 to TRBJ2-3; 11 nucleotides match TRBD2. CDR3 length: 15 residues. Germline V gives CDR1 SQVTM, CDR2 ANQGSEA. V shed 7 bases, J shed 1 base, and the junction held 7 bases outside the gene matches.